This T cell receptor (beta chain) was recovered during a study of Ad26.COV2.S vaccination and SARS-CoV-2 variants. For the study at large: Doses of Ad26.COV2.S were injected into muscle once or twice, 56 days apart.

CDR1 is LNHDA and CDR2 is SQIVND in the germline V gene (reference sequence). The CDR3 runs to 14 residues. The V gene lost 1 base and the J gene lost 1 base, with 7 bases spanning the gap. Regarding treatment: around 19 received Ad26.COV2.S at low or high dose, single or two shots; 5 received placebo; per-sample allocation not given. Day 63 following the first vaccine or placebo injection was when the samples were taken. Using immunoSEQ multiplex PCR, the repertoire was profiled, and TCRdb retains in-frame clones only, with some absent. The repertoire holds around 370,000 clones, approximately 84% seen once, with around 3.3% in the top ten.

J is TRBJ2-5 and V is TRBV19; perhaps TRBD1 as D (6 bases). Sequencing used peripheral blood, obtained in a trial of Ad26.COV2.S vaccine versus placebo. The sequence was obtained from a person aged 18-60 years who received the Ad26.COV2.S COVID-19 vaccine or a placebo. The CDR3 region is CASSIGGGQETQYF. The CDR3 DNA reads TGTGCCAGTAGTATAGGAGGGGGCCAAGAGACCCAGTACTTC. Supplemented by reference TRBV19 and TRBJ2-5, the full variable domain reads DGGITQSPKYLFRKEGQNVTLSCEQNLNHDAMYWYRQDPGQGLRLIYYSQIVNDFQKGDIAEGYSVSREKKESFPLTVTSAQKNPTAFYLCASSIGGGQETQYFGPGTRLLVL.